The 10 T cell receptor beta chains reported below all come from one sample, sequenced in a study of blood T cell repertoires in COVID-19. Libraries were prepared by immunoSEQ multiplex PCR; TCRdb keeps only in-frame clonotypes and omits some of them. The table includes about 240,000 clones, 80% to 90% detected once. Sequenced: peripheral blood. The source of these receptors is a man in his fifties or sixties with acute or convalescent COVID-19.

V gene TRBV19 combines with J gene TRBJ2-1, with a tentative D call TRBD2 (6 bases). CDR1 LNHDA and CDR2 SQIVND come from the germline V gene (reference sequence). The CDR3 spans 14 residues. Trimming shortened V by 9 bases and J by 0 bases, and 12 bases separated the two germline ends. This CDR3 is CASTVAVSYNEQFF. The CDR3 region has the DNA TGTGCCAGCACCGTAGCGGTCTCCTACAATGAGCAGTTCTTC.

This clone was recorded once. Written as DNA, the CDR3 is TGTGCCAGCCGACAGGAGATCAACACCGGGGAGCTGTTTTTT. Translated: CASRQEINTGELFF. The rearrangement links TRBV2 to TRBJ2-2, with D possibly TRBD1 on 6 matching bases. V was cut by 8 bases and J by 2 bases, with 12 bases left in between. Germline V gene data show CDR1 as SNHLY and CDR2 as FYNNEI. The CDR3 has 14 amino acids.

This chain links TRBV2 with TRBJ2-7; D call uncertain. CDR1 and CDR2 (germline): SNHLY, FYNNEI. The CDR3 consists of 10 residues. V was clipped by 8 bases and J by 3 bases, with 5 bases between them. The CDR3 loop reads CASSNYEQYF. The CDR3 DNA follows: TGTGCCAGCTCCAACTACGAGCAGTACTTC.

The chain combines TRBV10-3 with TRBJ2-3, with 13 bases aligning to TRBD2. This CDR3 has 16 residues. V lost 3 bases, J lost 4 bases, and 4 bases stayed unmatched. CDR1 is ENHRY, CDR2 SYGVKD, per germline. The CDR3, as DNA: TGTGCCATCAGTGACACTAGCGGGAGGGCTGCAGATACGCAGTATTTT. It yields the protein CAISDTSGRAADTQYF.

The V and J genes are TRBV2 and TRBJ2-1, with 13 bases that match TRBD2. There are 15 residues in the CDR3. The germline CDR1 and CDR2 sequences are SNHLY and FYNNEI. Trimming cost V 7 bases and J 7 bases; bases outside gene matches: 7. The chain's CDR3 is CASKGLAGAGNEQFF. For the CDR3, the DNA is TGTGCCAGCAAAGGACTAGCGGGAGCGGGAAATGAGCAGTTCTTC.

This chain's CDR3 is CASSPWQENEKLFF. The CDR3 DNA is TGTGCCAGCTCACCTTGGCAGGAAAATGAAAAACTGTTTTTT. The V call is TRBV18, the J call TRBJ1-4; D is undetermined. Germline CDR1 reads KGHSH; CDR2 reads LQKENI. Trimming pared 3 bases from V and 5 bases from J, leaving 10 bases between. The CDR3 sequence is 14 residues long.

This clone was detected only once. This chain connects TRBV5-1 to TRBJ2-2; 9 positions agree with TRBD2. This CDR3 contains 16 residues. V was pared by 4 bases and J by 3 bases, with 7 bases of the junction left unmatched. The germline CDR1 and CDR2 sequences are SGHRS and YFSETQ. The CDR3 nucleotides are TGCGCCAGCAGCCTACTAGCGGGCCGCCACACCGGGGAGCTGTTTTTT. It translates to CASSLLAGRHTGELFF.

This chain's CDR3 is CASSPGWDEQFF. For the CDR3, the DNA is TGTGCCAGCAGCCCAGGGTGGGATGAGCAGTTCTTC. This chain connects TRBV11-2 to TRBJ2-1, with a possible D match to TRBD1 (5 bases). In germline, CDR1 is SGHAT, CDR2 FQNNGV. The CDR3 runs to 12 residues. V dropped 5 bases and J dropped 8 bases, with 10 bases sitting between them.

V and J are TRBV24-1 and TRBJ2-5; TRBD2 might be the D (5 bases). The CDR3 contains 14 residues. The V end was cut by 4 bases, the J end by 5 bases, with 13 bases between. Germline V gene lookup returns CDR1 KGHDR and CDR2 SFDVKD. For the CDR3, the DNA is TGTGCCACCAGTGAGGACTCCACAAGGGAGACCCAGTACTTC. Its protein product is CATSEDSTRETQYF.

The V and J genes are TRBV5-6 and TRBJ2-3; TRBD2 agrees at 11 bases. This CDR3 has 16 residues. J gave up 4 bases and V 4 bases, and 8 bases lay outside the gene matches. Germline lookup yields CDR1 SGHDT and CDR2 YYEEEE. CDR3 nucleotides: TGTGCCAGCAGCACACTAGCGGGAGATGGGCCAGATACGCAGTATTTT. This sequence encodes CASSTLAGDGPDTQYF.